These 24 T cell receptor beta chains originate from one sample sequenced in a study of T cell responses to AZD1222 COVID-19 vaccine. Measured with immunoSEQ multiplex PCR; TCRdb has only the in-frame clones, and not every one. The sample has approximately 100,000 clones, roughly 90% seen once. The sequenced sample was peripheral blood, obtained on day 0 of AZD1222 vaccination. These receptors were collected from an adult in good health.

This chain connects TRBV12-3 or TRBV12-4 to TRBJ1-1; D not certain. The CDR3 is 12 amino acids. Trimming left V 7 bases short and J 5 bases short, with 11 bases between. The CDR3 loop is CASTIRDTEAFF. CDR3 in DNA: TGTGCCAGCACCATTAGGGATACTGAAGCTTTCTTT.

This clone appeared a single time. This chain connects TRBV5-1 to TRBJ2-1; D may match TRBD1 or TRBD2 (6 bases each). Trimming took 4 bases from V and 8 from J, leaving 22 bases between them. The CDR3 consists of 16 residues. Germline V gene data show CDR1 as SGHRS and CDR2 as YFSETQ. The CDR3 DNA follows: TGCGCCAGCAGCGATGAAGGGCAGGGGACTGGATATGAGCAGTTCTTC. The encoded protein is CASSDEGQGTGYEQFF.

The gene calls are TRBV18 and TRBJ2-5; D gene ambiguous. The germline gives CDR1 KGHSH, CDR2 LQKENI. The CDR3 spans 14 residues. V dropped 3 bases and J dropped 5 bases, with 13 bases sitting between them. CDR3 loop: CASSPLVSGETQYF. Written as DNA, the CDR3 is TGTGCCAGCTCACCTCTCGTCTCAGGCGAGACCCAGTACTTC.

V usage is TRBV18 and J usage is TRBJ2-1; TRBD1 matches at 8 bases. The CDR3 covers 15 residues. Trimming took 6 bases from V and 3 from J; bases not matched to a gene: 7. CDR1 KGHSH and CDR2 LQKENI come from the germline V gene. DNA of the CDR3: TGTGCCAGCTCCCCCGACAGGGGTAACTACAATGAGCAGTTCTTC. Translated, it gives CASSPDRGNYNEQFF.

V is TRBV4-2 and J is TRBJ2-5; 9 nucleotides align to TRBD1. The CDR3 has 15 residues. Germline CDR1 and CDR2: LGHNA and YNFKEQ. Trimming at V came to 0 bases and at J to 5 bases, leaving 4 bases not matched to a gene. CDR3: CASSQEDRGSETQYF. The CDR3 region has the DNA TGTGCCAGCAGCCAAGAGGACAGGGGCTCGGAGACCCAGTACTTC.

This clone occurred a few times. The chain recombines TRBV21-1 with TRBJ1-1; the table's D call, TRBD1, was not checked against the DNA. TRBV21-1 represents a pseudogene. The CDR3 runs to 14 residues. The CDR3 reads CASSTWTVNTEAFF. The CDR3 DNA is TGTGCCAGCAGCACTTGGACAGTGAACACTGAAGCTTTCTTT.

The sample holds a few counts of this clone. The chain recombines TRBV28 with TRBJ1-4; a weak D match, TRBD1 (6 bases). The length of the CDR3 is 13 residues. Trimming pared 7 bases from V and 4 bases from J, leaving 10 bases between. Germline CDR1 reads MDHEN; CDR2 reads SYDVKM. CDR3 DNA: TGTGCCAGCACCGAACAGGGTAATGAAAAACTGTTTTTT. This codes for CASTEQGNEKLFF.

The V call is TRBV11-2, the J call TRBJ1-5; no definite D call. The CDR3 consists of 15 residues. V was clipped by 4 bases and J by 7 bases, with 17 bases between them. Per the germline V gene, CDR1 is SGHAT and CDR2 is FQNNGV. This chain's CDR3 is CASSSSFGVNQPQHF. The CDR3 DNA is TGTGCCAGCAGCTCCTCGTTCGGGGTAAACCAGCCCCAGCATTTT.

The V gene is TRBV19, the J gene TRBJ1-1; TRBD1 agrees at 10 bases. There are 16 residues in the CDR3. The germline V gene has CDR1 LNHDA and CDR2 SQIVND (reference sequence). With 0 bases clipped from V and 5 bases from J, the junction kept 6 bases outside the gene matches. CDR3 DNA sequence: TGTGCCAGTAGTATAGAGGACAGGGGGAGAGTAACTGAAGCTTTCTTT. It yields the protein CASSIEDRGRVTEAFF.

This chain uses TRBV5-1 with TRBJ1-6; possibly TRBD1 for D (6 bases). The CDR3 has 14 amino acids. Germline V CDR1 and CDR2: SGHRS, YFSETQ. Between the trimmed V and J ends, which lost 4 bases and 6 bases, there was a span of 11 bases. The CDR3 region is CASSNGQINSPLHF. CDR3 DNA sequence: TGCGCCAGCAGCAATGGACAGATTAATTCACCCCTCCACTTT.

The V and J genes are TRBV28 and TRBJ1-3, with a possible D match to TRBD1 (5 bases). Germline CDR1 reads MDHEN; CDR2 reads SYDVKM. Deletions cut 7 bases from V and 2 bases from J, with 15 bases between. This CDR3 region has 15 residues. The CDR3 nucleotides are TGTGCCAGCACCCACGCGGGGCTGGCTGGAAACACCATATATTTT. This translates into CASTHAGLAGNTIYF.

This clone was seen just once. The V gene is TRBV12-3 or TRBV12-4, the J gene TRBJ2-4, with a weak D call TRBD1 (6 bases). This CDR3 is 13 amino acids long. Trimming cost V 6 bases and J 7 bases, with 13 bases left between them. CDR3 bases: TGTGCCAGCAGCTGGACAGTGGGGAACATTCAGTACTTC. Translated, it gives CASSWTVGNIQYF.

The V call is TRBV27, the J call TRBJ1-4; D remains ambiguous. V lost 5 bases and J 8 bases, leaving 12 bases between the germline ends. This CDR3 contains 13 residues. CDR1 is MNHEY and CDR2 is SMNVEV in the germline V gene (reference sequence). The CDR3 DNA is TGTGCCAGCAGTCCCTGGGCGGGGGAAAAACTGTTTTTT. Protein: CASSPWAGEKLFF.

V is TRBV7-8 and J is TRBJ2-1; 7 nucleotides line up with TRBD2. CDR1 is SGHVS and CDR2 is FQNEAQ in the germline V gene. Germline trimming cut 4 bases from V and 0 bases from J; bases unmatched to any gene: 3. The CDR3 sequence is 15 residues long. In DNA, the CDR3 is TGTGCCAGCAGCTCCAGCGGGGCCTCCTACAATGAGCAGTTCTTC. Its protein is CASSSSGASYNEQFF.

The chain couples TRBV11-2 to TRBJ2-7; 8 nucleotides line up with TRBD1. With 8 bases clipped from V and 3 bases from J, the junction kept 9 bases outside the gene matches. This CDR3 has 14 amino acids. Germline lookup yields CDR1 SGHAT and CDR2 FQNNGV. The CDR3 DNA is TGTGCCAGCGGCCGGGGGACAGGAGGCTACGAGCAGTACTTC. Translation: CASGRGTGGYEQYF.

The table lists this clone with a few counts. The chain recombines TRBV7-9 with TRBJ1-5; D gene ambiguous. Trimming took off 4 bases at V and 4 bases at J, with 14 bases between the two ends. Looked up from germline, CDR1 is SEHNR and CDR2 is FQNEAQ (reference sequence). This CDR3 has 15 residues. The CDR3 nucleotides are TGTGCCAGCAGCTCGGGTGGCGGGGTGAATCAGCCCCAGCATTTT. Its protein product is CASSSGGGVNQPQHF. Combining the CDR3 with reference TRBV7-9 and TRBJ1-5 gives the whole variable domain DTGVSQNPRHKITKRGQNVTFRCDPISEHNRLYWYRQTLGQGPEFLTYFQNEAQLEKSRLLSDRFSAERPKGSFSTLEIQRTEQGDSAMYLCASSSGGGVNQPQHFGDGTRLSIL.

This sequence joins TRBV7-8 and TRBJ1-6; D gene ambiguous. V lost 1 base and J 7 bases, leaving 5 bases between the germline ends. The CDR3 length is 13 residues. CDR1 SGHVS and CDR2 FQNEAQ come from the germline V gene. CDR3: CASSLVLNSPLHF. The CDR3, as DNA: TGTGCCAGCAGCTTAGTTCTGAATTCACCCCTCCACTTT.

The genes are TRBV6-5 and TRBJ1-6, with D possibly TRBD1 on 5 matching bases. This CDR3 has 13 residues. Germline V gene data show CDR1 as MNHEY and CDR2 as SVGAGI. Trimming removed 8 bases from V and 9 bases from J, with 14 bases in between. The CDR3 region has the DNA TGTGCCAGCGGAGGCACCGGGGGTTCACCCCTCCACTTT. Protein: CASGGTGGSPLHF.

V is TRBV29-1 and J is TRBJ1-5; 7 nucleotides align to TRBD1. V trimming: 7 bases; J trimming: 9 bases; junction bases outside the gene matches: 12. In germline, CDR1 is SQVTM, CDR2 ANQGSEA. CDR3 length: 13 residues. CDR3 coding DNA: TGCAGCGCACTAGGGGCCCCAGGGGGGCCCCAGCATTTT. Amino acid sequence: CSALGAPGGPQHF.

The rearrangement links TRBV7-9 to TRBJ2-7; D may be TRBD1 or TRBD2 (5 bases each). The CDR3 has 13 residues. V dropped 2 bases and J dropped 3 bases, with 8 bases sitting between them. Per the germline V gene, CDR1 is SEHNR and CDR2 is FQNEAQ (reference sequence). This CDR3 reads CASSLRDGYEQYV. DNA for the CDR3: TGTGCCAGCAGCTTACGGGACGGCTACGAGCAGTACGTC.

Here the CDR3 reads CASSLRTGDNQPQHF. CDR3 coding DNA: TGTGCCAGCAGCTTAAGGACAGGGGATAATCAGCCCCAGCATTTT. This chain links TRBV7-2 with TRBJ1-5; 9 positions agree with TRBD1. Germline V lookup: CDR1 SGHTA, CDR2 FQGNSA. This CDR3 has 15 residues. Losses at the gene ends were 2 bases for V and 4 bases for J; bases not matched to a gene: 3. Using reference TRBV7-2 and TRBJ1-5 for the parts outside the CDR3, the full variable domain is GAGVSQSPSNKVTEKGKDVELRCDPISGHTALYWYRQSLGQGLEFLIYFQGNSAPDKSGLPSDRFSAERTGGSVSTLTIQRTQQEDSAVYLCASSLRTGDNQPQHFGDGTRLSIL.

CDR3 sequence (DNA): TGCAGCGCCGGACAGGGTGGAAGCACTGAAGCTTTCTTT. It translates to CSAGQGGSTEAFF. V and J are TRBV29-1 and TRBJ1-1, with TRBD1 matching 8 bases. Looked up from germline, CDR1 is SQVTM and CDR2 is ANQGSEA. The CDR3 is 13 amino acids. V gave up 7 bases and J gave up 4 bases; unmatched junction bases: 8. Looking up the rest from reference TRBV29-1 and TRBJ1-1 gives the full variable domain: SAVISQKPSRDICQRGTSLTIQCQVDSQVTMMFWYRQQPGQSLTLIATANQGSEATYESGFVIDKFPISRPNLTFSTLTVSNMSPEDSSIYLCSAGQGGSTEAFFGQGTRLTVV.

This chain connects TRBV4-1 to TRBJ1-1; D remains unclear. The CDR3 consists of 14 residues. V lost 8 bases and J lost 1, with 14 bases in between. Per the germline V gene, CDR1 is MGHRA and CDR2 is YSYEKL. The CDR3: CASHLGPANTEAFF. The CDR3 bases are TGCGCCAGCCACCTTGGGCCAGCGAACACTGAAGCTTTCTTT.

This chain joins TRBV7-8 and TRBJ2-1; TRBD1 is a possible D gene (5 bases). V was pared by 2 bases and J by 4 bases, with 12 bases between. CDR1 and CDR2 (germline): SGHVS, FQNEAQ. The CDR3 runs 15 residues. The CDR3 spells CASSLLQGLYNEQFF. The CDR3 nucleotides read TGTGCCAGCAGCTTATTGCAGGGTCTGTACAATGAGCAGTTCTTC.